Listed here are 3 T cell receptor beta chains from one sample, sequenced in a study of CD8+ T cells in alopecia areata. TCR sequencing used cDNA made by reverse transcription of extracted RNA. The data were produced by immunoSEQ multiplex PCR, yet TCRdb's version contains in-frame clones alone and is incomplete. The sample has approximately 63,000 clones, roughly 60% seen once. The sample in question was CD8+ T cells sorted from blood, obtained at week 0. Receptor source: a human donor with alopecia areata.

The V gene is TRBV6-5, the J gene TRBJ1-2; D possibly corresponds to TRBD1 (5 bases). Germline V gene data show CDR1 as MNHEY and CDR2 as SVGAGI. V was cut by 0 bases and J by 8 bases, with 13 bases left in between. The CDR3 consists of 14 residues. CDR3 loop: CASSYSTGRDGYTF. DNA for the CDR3: TGTGCCAGCAGTTACTCAACGGGGAGGGACGGCTACACCTTC.

The chain has TRBV29-1 and TRBJ2-3; D gene uncertain. The CDR3 runs 11 residues. V gave up 4 bases and J gave up 6 bases, with 8 bases separating them. From germline, CDR1 is SQVTM and CDR2 ANQGSEA. CDR3: CSVAEMDTQYF. CDR3 nucleotide sequence: TGCAGCGTTGCAGAGATGGATACGCAGTATTTT.

The rearrangement links TRBV27 to TRBJ1-1, with D perhaps matching TRBD1 (5 bases). CDR3 length equals 15 residues. The V end was cut by 0 bases, the J end by 5 bases, with 13 bases between. Germline V gene lookup returns CDR1 MNHEY and CDR2 SMNVEV (reference sequence). CDR3 nucleotides: TGTGCCAGCAGTTTATCCGGGAGAGGGGATACTGAAGCTTTCTTT. Its translation: CASSLSGRGDTEAFF.